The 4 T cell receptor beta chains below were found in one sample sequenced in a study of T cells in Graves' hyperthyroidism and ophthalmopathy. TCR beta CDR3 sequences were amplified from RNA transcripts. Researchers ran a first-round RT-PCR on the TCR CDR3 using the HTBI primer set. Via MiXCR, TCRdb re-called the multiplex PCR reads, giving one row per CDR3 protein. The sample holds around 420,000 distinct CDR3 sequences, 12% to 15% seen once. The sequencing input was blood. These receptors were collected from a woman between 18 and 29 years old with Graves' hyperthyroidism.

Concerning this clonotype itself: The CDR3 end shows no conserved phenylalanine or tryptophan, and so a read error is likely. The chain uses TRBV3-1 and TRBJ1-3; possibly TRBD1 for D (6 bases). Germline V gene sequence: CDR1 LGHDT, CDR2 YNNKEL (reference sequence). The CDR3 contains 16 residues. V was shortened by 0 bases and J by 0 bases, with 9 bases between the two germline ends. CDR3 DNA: TGTGCCAGCAGCCAAGACAGGGGATCCTCTGGAAACACCATATATTCT. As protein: CASSQDRGSSGNTIYS.

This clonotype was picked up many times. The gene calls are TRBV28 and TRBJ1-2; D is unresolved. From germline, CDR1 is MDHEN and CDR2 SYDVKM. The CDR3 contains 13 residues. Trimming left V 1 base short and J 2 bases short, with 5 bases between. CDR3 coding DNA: TGTGCCAGCAGTTTATACAGCAACTATGGCTACACCTTC. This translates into CASSLYSNYGYTF.

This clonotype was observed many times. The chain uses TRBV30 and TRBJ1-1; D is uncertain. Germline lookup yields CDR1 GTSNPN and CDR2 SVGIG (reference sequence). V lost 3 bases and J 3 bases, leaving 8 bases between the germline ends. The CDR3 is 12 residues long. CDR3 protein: CAWSLAYTEAFF. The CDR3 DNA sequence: TGTGCCTGGAGCCTCGCGTACACTGAAGCTTTCTTT.

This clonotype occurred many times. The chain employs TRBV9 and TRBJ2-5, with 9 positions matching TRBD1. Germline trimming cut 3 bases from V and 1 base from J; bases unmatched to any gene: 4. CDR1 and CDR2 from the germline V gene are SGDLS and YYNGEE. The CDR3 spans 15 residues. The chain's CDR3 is CASSGGQGPQETQYF. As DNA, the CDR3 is TGTGCCAGCAGCGGCGGACAGGGGCCCCAAGAGACCCAGTACTTC.